The 8 T cell receptor beta chains presented below share a single source sample, sequenced in a study of human T cells and chemical hapten exposure. Time point noted: pre-sensitization, week 0. Treatment: therapeutic diphenylcyclopropenone sensitization with weekly scalp DPC. TCRdb analysed the RACE reads with MiXCR anew, one entry per CDR3 protein. The sample lists fewer than 300,000 distinct CDR3 sequences, about 9% occurring once. The specimen comprised whole blood, sampled in connection with sensitization to the hapten diphenylcyclopropenone (DPC). These receptors all come from a woman aged 40 to 55 with alopecia areata. Some clones in this sample may be carry-over from other donors' samples.

This clonotype was found a few times. The V call is TRBV5-1, the J call TRBJ2-7, with no clear D. Germline CDR1 is SGHRS and CDR2 is YFSETQ. V lost 4 bases to trimming and J lost 2 bases, with 22 bases between them. This CDR3 is 17 amino acids long. CDR3 sequence reads: CASSPEVSPIAPYEQYF. The CDR3 bases are TGCGCCAGCAGCCCTGAGGTATCTCCGATCGCTCCCTACGAGCAGTACTTC.

As to this clonotype: A single base separates this from a much larger clone, so it may be a read error. The rearrangement uses TRBV7-8 and TRBJ2-6; perhaps TRBD1 as D (6 bases). CDR3 length equals 17 residues. Per the germline V gene, CDR1 is SGHVS and CDR2 is FQNEAQ. CDR3 DNA sequence: TGTGCCAGCAGCATAACTACACAGGGCTCTGGGGCCGACGTCCTGACTTTC. It yields the protein CASSITTQGSGADVLTF.

The chain has TRBV6-1 and TRBJ2-7, with D maybe TRBD1 (5 bases). The CDR3 length is 14 residues. V was shortened by 7 bases and J by 2 bases, with 15 bases between the two germline ends. Germline V CDR1 and CDR2: MNHNS, SASEGT. The CDR3: CASKGSDRPYEQYF. CDR3 in DNA: TGTGCCAGCAAGGGTAGTGACAGACCCTACGAGCAGTACTTC.

The genes are TRBV5-1 and TRBJ2-3; weak D call: TRBD2 (6 bases). The CDR3 length is 16 residues. Trimming pared 3 bases from V and 5 bases from J, leaving 19 bases between. Germline-derived CDR1 and CDR2 are SGHRS and YFSETQ. CDR3: CASSWAPIQEGDTQYF. The CDR3 DNA reads TGCGCCAGCAGCTGGGCCCCGATTCAGGAGGGAGATACGCAGTATTTT.

The chain employs TRBV6-1 and TRBJ2-1; no clear D gene. Trimming cost V 7 bases and J 1 base, with 11 bases left between them. The CDR3 extends over 14 amino acids. Germline V CDR1 and CDR2: MNHNS, SASEGT. The CDR3 is CASKKDGSYNEQFF. The CDR3 coding sequence is TGTGCCAGCAAGAAGGACGGGTCCTACAATGAGCAGTTCTTC.

This chain connects TRBV7-2 to TRBJ1-5; D perhaps matches TRBD1 (6 bases). CDR1 SGHTA and CDR2 FQGNSA come from the germline V gene. The CDR3 sequence is 14 residues long. The V and J ends lost 4 bases and 2 bases respectively, with 9 bases between them. The CDR3 DNA reads TGTGCCAGCAGCTCAGGGGTGGGCAATCAGCCCCAGCATTTT. Encoded protein: CASSSGVGNQPQHF.

Ten or more counts support this clonotype. The chain carries TRBV29-1 and TRBJ1-3, with D possibly matching TRBD1 (5 bases). The CDR3 sequence is 14 residues long. CDR1 SQVTM and CDR2 ANQGSEA come from the germline V gene. Trimming cost V 7 bases and J 4 bases, with 17 bases left between them. CDR3 bases: TGCAGCGCCCGGAGGCAGGGTACAGGAAACACCATATATTTT. It codes for CSARRQGTGNTIYF.

J is TRBJ1-2 and V is TRBV28; D may be TRBD1 (6 bases). V lost 4 bases, J lost 4 bases, and 19 bases lay in between. The CDR3 runs 16 residues. In germline, CDR1 is MDHEN, CDR2 SYDVKM. The CDR3 protein is CASSSPPGAASYGYTF. CDR3 bases: TGTGCCAGCAGTTCGCCCCCGGGGGCCGCCTCCTATGGCTACACCTTC.